The 11 T cell receptor beta chains below come from one sample, sequenced in a study of T cell repertoires in cytomegalovirus infection. From the reads, TCRdb called clonotypes with MiXCR, one entry per CDR3 protein. Of 200,000 to 300,000 distinct CDR3 sequences detected, 9.1% appear once; the ten largest clones hold more than 12%. The sequencing sample was made of PBMCs. These receptors all come from a human donor in good health (CMV status not recorded). Some clones in this sample may be carry-over from other donors' samples.

This clonotype was counted ten times or more. This rearrangement joins TRBV19 to TRBJ1-2; 8 bases agree with TRBD1. J was trimmed by 8 bases and V by 4 bases; bases with no gene match: 6. The CDR3 spans 13 residues. Per germline, CDR1 LNHDA and CDR2 SQIVND (reference sequence). The CDR3 protein is CASSTGTGSGYTF. The CDR3 nucleotides are TGTGCCAGTAGTACTGGGACAGGCAGCGGCTACACCTTC.

The CDR3 loop reads CASSKTSGSYEQYF. The CDR3 DNA reads TGTGCCAGCAGCAAAACTAGCGGCTCCTACGAGCAGTACTTC. The genes are TRBV7-2 and TRBJ2-7, with 8 bases aligning to TRBD2. The length of the CDR3 is 14 residues. J was trimmed by 0 bases and V by 5 bases; bases with no gene match: 3. The V gene's germline CDR1 is SGHTA and CDR2 FQGNSA. Complete variable domain (other parts from reference TRBV7-2 and TRBJ2-7): GAGVSQSPSNKVTEKGKDVELRCDPISGHTALYWYRQSLGQGLEFLIYFQGNSAPDKSGLPSDRFSAERTGGSVSTLTIQRTQQEDSAVYLCASSKTSGSYEQYFGPGTRLTVT.

This clonotype was detected many times. The chain has TRBV7-6 and TRBJ2-7, with D uncertain. V lost 5 bases, J lost 0 bases, and 14 bases lay in between. The CDR3 is 15 amino acids. Germline V CDR1 and CDR2: SGHVS, FNYEAQ. CDR3 protein: CASSPSGQISYEQYF. The CDR3 coding sequence is TGTGCCAGCAGCCCTAGTGGGCAGATCTCCTACGAGCAGTACTTC.

This clonotype was found many times. The V and J genes are TRBV12-3 or TRBV12-4 and TRBJ2-7; D is perhaps TRBD1 (6 bases). CDR3 size: 14 residues. V was trimmed by 1 base and J by 4 bases, leaving 11 bases between them. CDR3 coding DNA: TGTGCCAGCAGTTTAGGGACAGTGCAGTACGAGCAGTACTTC. It translates to CASSLGTVQYEQYF.

This clonotype was counted only a few times. The CDR3 loop reads CASSFGTGGRAFF. CDR3 DNA sequence: TGTGCCAGCAGTTTTGGGACAGGGGGCAGGGCTTTCTTT. The chain recombines TRBV12-3 or TRBV12-4 with TRBJ1-1; 12 bases are shared with TRBD1. This CDR3 region has 13 residues. The ends lost 3 bases at V and 11 bases at J; junction bases unmatched: 4.

In this sample, this clonotype turned up many times. The chain carries TRBV7-2 and TRBJ2-4, with 8 bases aligning to TRBD1. The J segment lost 0 bases and the V segment lost 6 bases, leaving 13 bases of the junction unmatched. Germline V gene lookup returns CDR1 SGHTA and CDR2 FQGNSA. The CDR3 is 18 residues long. The CDR3 protein is CASSLQGGGTLAKNIQYF. The CDR3 DNA reads TGTGCCAGCAGTTTACAGGGGGGTGGCACGCTAGCCAAAAACATTCAGTACTTC. Filled out from reference TRBV7-2 and TRBJ2-4, the complete variable domain reads GAGVSQSPSNKVTEKGKDVELRCDPISGHTALYWYRQSLGQGLEFLIYFQGNSAPDKSGLPSDRFSAERTGGSVSTLTIQRTQQEDSAVYLCASSLQGGGTLAKNIQYFGAGTRLSVL.

This clonotype was found many times. The chain has TRBV7-2 and TRBJ1-1; the D is unclear. The V and J ends lost 2 bases and 4 bases respectively, with 11 bases between them. The CDR3 has 14 amino acids. Germline lookup yields CDR1 SGHTA and CDR2 FQGNSA. The CDR3 is CASSLPRRSTEAFF. The DNA for the CDR3 is TGTGCCAGCAGCTTACCCAGGAGGTCCACTGAAGCTTTCTTT.

This sequence joins TRBV6-1 and TRBJ2-4, with D unresolved. The CDR3 extends over 15 amino acids. Per germline, CDR1 MNHNS and CDR2 SASEGT. The V and J ends lost 6 bases and 1 base respectively, with 13 bases between them. The CDR3 sequence is CASSPRLAAKNIQYF. CDR3 nucleotides: TGTGCCAGCAGCCCCAGGTTGGCTGCCAAAAACATTCAGTACTTC.

The sample holds a few counts of this clonotype. This chain uses TRBV5-3 with TRBJ2-1, with 11 nucleotides matching TRBD2. TRBV5-3 qualifies as an ORF whose function is uncertain. The CDR3 extends over 15 amino acids. Trimming removed 8 bases from V and 6 bases from J; junction bases left unmatched: 10. The CDR3 DNA reads TGTGCCAGCAGCGTTAGCGGGGGGGGCCTCAATGAGCAGTTCTTC. Encoded protein: CASSVSGGGLNEQFF.

This clonotype was detected ten times or more. The gene calls are TRBV7-2 and TRBJ2-3, with 11 positions matching TRBD2. The CDR3 is 16 amino acids. Germline CDR1 is SGHTA and CDR2 is FQGNSA. Germline trimming cut 5 bases from V and 5 bases from J; bases unmatched to any gene: 9. Here the CDR3 DNA reads TGTGCCAGCAGCCCTTTTAGCGGGAGGGCCAGAGATACGCAGTATTTT. It is translated as CASSPFSGRARDTQYF.

Concerning this clonotype: A much larger clone lies a single base off, so this may be a read error. This chain connects TRBV7-3 to TRBJ2-7; no definite D call. Trimming took off 5 bases at V and 2 bases at J, with 13 bases between the two ends. Germline V gene data show CDR1 as SGHTA and CDR2 as FQGTGA. The length of the CDR3 is 14 residues. The CDR3 DNA reads as TGTGCCAGCAGCCCGTACATGCGACCCTACGAGCAGTACTTC. It encodes CASSPYMRPYEQYF.